The 26 T cell receptor beta chains in this list originate from one sample, sequenced in a study of T cell changes during pregnancy in multiple sclerosis. Profiling relied on immunoSEQ multiplex PCR, and the TCRdb table lists in-frame clones only, not all of them. There are roughly 72,000 clones in the sample; just over 90% occur only once, and roughly 0.22% lies in the top ten. Source: CD4+ T cells from peripheral blood mononuclear cells, taken before pregnancy. These receptors all stem from a female donor with multiple sclerosis, enrolled in a pregnancy study.

The rearrangement links TRBV7-2 to TRBJ2-7, with TRBD2 matching 7 bases. CDR1 and CDR2 from the germline V gene are SGHTA and FQGNSA. J was trimmed by 6 bases and V by 2 bases; bases with no gene match: 4. This CDR3 region has 13 residues. Here the CDR3 reads CASSLPTGGEQYF. As DNA, the CDR3 is TGTGCCAGCAGCTTACCTACGGGAGGCGAGCAGTACTTC.

This chain joins TRBV27 and TRBJ2-7; 8 bases line up with TRBD2. The CDR3 is 13 amino acids. J lost 4 bases, V lost 3 bases, and 2 bases had no gene match. CDR1 MNHEY and CDR2 SMNVEV come from the germline V gene (reference sequence). This CDR3 reads CASSFRGGYEQYF. As DNA, the CDR3 is TGTGCCAGCAGTTTCCGGGGGGGTTACGAGCAGTACTTC.

CDR3 sequence (DNA): TGTGCCAGCAGTTTTGGGGGGGCCCTAAGTGAGCAGTTCTTC. Translated, it gives CASSFGGALSEQFF. The rearrangement uses TRBV28 and TRBJ2-1; maybe TRBD2 (7 bases). V lost 3 bases, J lost 9 bases, and 15 bases lay in between. The germline V gene has CDR1 MDHEN and CDR2 SYDVKM. There are 14 residues in the CDR3.

This chain links TRBV4-2 with TRBJ1-2, with 7 bases that match TRBD1. Germline V CDR1 and CDR2: LGHNA, YNFKEQ. The CDR3 consists of 16 residues. Trimming took 0 bases from V and 5 from J; bases not matched to a gene: 9. CDR3 DNA sequence: TGTGCCAGCAGCCAAGATATTGAAGGGGGCTTATATGGCTACACCTTC. Protein: CASSQDIEGGLYGYTF.

J is TRBJ1-4 and V is TRBV19; D unclear. This CDR3 has 14 residues. V was pared by 10 bases and J by 5 bases, with 17 bases between. Per germline, CDR1 LNHDA and CDR2 SQIVND (reference sequence). The CDR3 nucleotides are TGTGCCACCAAACCCGGTAATTCAAATGAAAAACTGTTTTTT. This translates into CATKPGNSNEKLFF.

Worth noting for this clone: One junction end disagrees with the germline gene, perhaps due to a read error. The rearrangement uses TRBV7-9 and TRBJ2-7; 9 bases align to TRBD1. Germline V CDR1 and CDR2: SEHNR, FQNEAQ (reference sequence). The CDR3 covers 12 residues. The CDR3 region is CASRNQQGAQHF. The CDR3 DNA follows: TGTGCCAGCAGAAACCAACAGGGGGCGCAGCACTTC. The full variable domain, its missing parts supplied by reference TRBV7-9 and TRBJ2-7, is DTGVSQNPRHKITKRGQNVTFRCDPISEHNRLYWYRQTLGQGPEFLTYFQNEAQLEKSRLLSDRFSAERPKGSFSTLEIQRTEQGDSAMYLCASRNQQGAQHFGPGTRLTVT.

This clone was counted only a few times. This chain uses TRBV6-4 with TRBJ2-2; 7 nucleotides line up with TRBD1. Looked up from germline, CDR1 is MRHNA and CDR2 is SNTAGT. V shed 8 bases and J 5 bases; nucleotides not matched to a gene: 8. This CDR3 is 14 amino acids long. Written as DNA, the CDR3 is TGTGCCAGCTCGATCGAGGGGGCAACCGGGGAGCTGTTTTTT. Protein: CASSIEGATGELFF.

The genes are TRBV10-3 and TRBJ2-5; D is possibly TRBD2 (5 bases). This CDR3 contains 12 residues. V lost 10 bases and J 5 bases, leaving 14 bases between the germline ends. CDR1 and CDR2 from the germline V gene are ENHRY and SYGVKD. The CDR3 protein is CATTGTDETQYF. The CDR3 DNA reads as TGTGCCACCACGGGAACTGATGAGACCCAGTACTTC.

The V and J genes are TRBV7-3 and TRBJ2-2, with D perhaps matching TRBD2 (6 bases). The CDR3 has 15 amino acids. Trimming took off 0 bases at V and 7 bases at J, with 12 bases between the two ends. Germline CDR1 SGHTA, CDR2 FQGTGA. CDR3: CASSLTPTEGGELFF. CDR3 bases: TGTGCCAGCAGCTTAACGCCAACGGAGGGCGGGGAGCTGTTTTTT.

V gene TRBV6-1 combines with J gene TRBJ1-5, with a tentative D call TRBD1 (5 bases). The CDR3 is 16 residues long. Germline-derived CDR1 and CDR2 are MNHNS and SASEGT. Trimming removed 0 bases from V and 3 bases from J, with 12 bases in between. The CDR3 bases are TGTGCCAGCAGTGAAGCCCCCACAGGCTCCAATCAGCCCCAGCATTTT. Translated: CASSEAPTGSNQPQHF.

The CDR3 loop is CASSFSGDGAEAFF. Written as DNA, the CDR3 is TGTGCCAGCAGCTTTTCGGGGGATGGGGCTGAAGCTTTCTTT. V and J are TRBV7-3 and TRBJ1-1; possible D gene TRBD1, 5 bases. Germline V CDR1 and CDR2: SGHTA, FQGTGA. V was trimmed by 3 bases and J by 6 bases, leaving 14 bases between them. This CDR3 comprises 14 residues.

V usage is TRBV12-5 and J usage is TRBJ1-2, with 7 bases identical to TRBD1. Unmatched junction bases numbered 6, after V lost 5 bases and J lost 0 bases. Germline V gives CDR1 LGHNT, CDR2 FRNRAP. The CDR3 contains 15 residues. CDR3 nucleotides: TGTGCTAGTGGTCAAACAGGGGACACTAACTATGGCTACACCTTC. Encoded protein: CASGQTGDTNYGYTF.

This chain uses TRBV30 with TRBJ1-1; D might be TRBD1 (5 bases). V was pared by 5 bases and J by 2 bases, with 12 bases between. The germline CDR1 and CDR2 sequences are GTSNPN and SVGIG (reference sequence). The CDR3 loop spans 13 amino acids. The CDR3 sequence is CAWSRQSNTEAFF. The CDR3 DNA reads TGTGCCTGGTCGAGACAGTCTAACACTGAAGCTTTCTTT.

V usage is TRBV15 and J usage is TRBJ2-1; perhaps TRBD2 as D (6 bases). The V gene lost 3 bases and the J gene lost 8 bases, with 17 bases spanning the gap. This CDR3 is built from 15 residues. The germline CDR1 and CDR2 sequences are LNHNV and YYDKDF (reference sequence). Here the CDR3 DNA reads TGTGCCACCAGCAGGTACGGTGGGGGGAGTGATGAGCAGTTCTTC. Translated, it gives CATSRYGGGSDEQFF.

The CDR3 sequence is CASRGTGNTGELFF. Written as DNA, the CDR3 is TGTGCCAGCAGAGGAACAGGGAACACCGGGGAGCTGTTTTTT. The rearrangement joins TRBV6-1 to TRBJ2-2, with D possibly TRBD1 on 5 matching bases. Germline CDR1 and CDR2: MNHNS and SASEGT. The V end lost 6 bases, the J end lost 1 base, and 9 bases lay between the germline ends. The CDR3 spans 14 residues.

The CDR3 spells CASSIFGDSGEQYF. The CDR3 region has the DNA TGTGCCAGTAGTATTTTTGGAGACTCGGGCGAGCAGTACTTC. The V call is TRBV19, the J call TRBJ2-7, with unresolved D. The CDR3 runs to 14 residues. Germline values: CDR1 LNHDA, CDR2 SQIVND (reference sequence). Between the trimmed V and J ends, which lost 3 bases and 6 bases, there was a span of 15 bases. Filled out from reference TRBV19 and TRBJ2-7, the complete variable domain reads DGGITQSPKYLFRKEGQNVTLSCEQNLNHDAMYWYRQDPGQGLRLIYYSQIVNDFQKGDIAEGYSVSREKKESFPLTVTSAQKNPTAFYLCASSIFGDSGEQYFGPGTRLTVT.

This clone was seen more than once but under ten times. The chain recombines TRBV21-1 with TRBJ1-4. TRBV21-1 is a pseudogene locus. The CDR3 runs to 15 residues. The CDR3 DNA is TGTGCCAGCAGCCAAGGCCGGGTCCAAAATGAAAAACTGTTTTTT. Protein: CASSQGRVQNEKLFF.

The rearrangement uses TRBV30 and TRBJ2-7; D may be TRBD2 (5 bases). From germline, CDR1 is GTSNPN and CDR2 SVGIG (reference sequence). With 0 bases removed from V and 7 bases from J, the gap between germline ends came to 16 bases. CDR3 length: 14 amino acids. The CDR3 nucleotides are TGTGCCTGGAGTGTACTGGTCGGCCCGGGGGAGCAGTACTTC. This translates into CAWSVLVGPGEQYF. The full variable domain, completed using reference TRBV30 and TRBJ2-7, is SQTIHQWPATLVQPVGSPLSLECTVEGTSNPNLYWYRQAAGRGLQLLFYSVGIGQISSEVPQNLSASRPQDRQFILSSKKLLLSDSGFYLCAWSVLVGPGEQYFGPGTRLTVT.

The V gene is TRBV7-9, the J gene TRBJ2-5; the D gene is possibly TRBD1 (6 bases). This CDR3 comprises 14 residues. CDR1 is SEHNR, CDR2 FQNEAQ, per germline (reference sequence). V dropped 6 bases and J dropped 2 bases, with 13 bases sitting between them. In DNA form, the CDR3 reads TGTGCCAGCAGTTCCTACAGGGTTCAAGAGACCCAGTACTTC. Its protein is CASSSYRVQETQYF.

The chain combines TRBV6-1 with TRBJ1-3, with D perhaps TRBD1 (5 bases). CDR1 and CDR2 from the germline V gene are MNHNS and SASEGT. Trimming shortened V by 1 base and J by 4 bases, and 17 bases separated the two germline ends. The CDR3 is 17 residues long. The CDR3 DNA follows: TGTGCCAGCAGTGAAGTAGTATTAGGAGGGACCGGAAACACCATATATTTT. It encodes CASSEVVLGGTGNTIYF.

The chain combines TRBV7-8 with TRBJ2-2; D gene ambiguous. This CDR3 contains 15 residues. V gave up 3 bases and J gave up 0 bases, with 8 bases separating them. CDR1 SGHVS and CDR2 FQNEAQ come from the germline V gene. The CDR3 spells CASSFGFANTGELFF. DNA for the CDR3: TGTGCCAGCAGCTTCGGGTTCGCGAACACCGGGGAGCTGTTTTTT.

V usage is TRBV10-3 and J usage is TRBJ2-2; TRBD2 agrees at 8 bases. The CDR3 loop spans 14 amino acids. With 4 bases clipped from V and 3 bases from J, the junction kept 1 base outside the gene matches. Germline lookup yields CDR1 ENHRY and CDR2 SYGVKD. CDR3 coding DNA: TGTGCCATCAGTGCGGGGGGGGACACCGGGGAGCTGTTTTTT. It yields the protein CAISAGGDTGELFF.

The chain combines TRBV30 with TRBJ1-1, with TRBD1 matching 7 bases. Trimming at V came to 2 bases and at J to 4 bases, leaving 4 bases not matched to a gene. Per germline, CDR1 GTSNPN and CDR2 SVGIG (reference sequence). The CDR3 contains 13 residues. DNA of the CDR3: TGTGCCTGGAGTATTTCAGGGGGCACTGAAGCTTTCTTT. Its protein product is CAWSISGGTEAFF. The variable domain in full, with the rest retrieved from reference TRBV30 and TRBJ1-1, is SQTIHQWPATLVQPVGSPLSLECTVEGTSNPNLYWYRQAAGRGLQLLFYSVGIGQISSEVPQNLSASRPQDRQFILSSKKLLLSDSGFYLCAWSISGGTEAFFGQGTRLTVV.

The chain employs TRBV6-6 and TRBJ2-3, with unresolved D. With 2 bases removed from V and 1 base from J, the gap between germline ends came to 7 bases. Germline CDR1 and CDR2: MNHNY and SVGAGI (reference sequence). The CDR3 consists of 14 residues. The CDR3 DNA reads as TGTGCCAGCAGTTACGTTGAGGGCACAGATACGCAGTATTTT. It is translated as CASSYVEGTDTQYF.

The chain links TRBV30 to TRBJ1-1, with a possible D match to TRBD1 (5 bases). CDR3 size: 14 residues. Germline CDR1 GTSNPN, CDR2 SVGIG (reference sequence). The V end was cut by 3 bases, the J end by 0 bases, with 11 bases between. The CDR3 loop is CAWRGGRLNTEAFF. The CDR3 region has the DNA TGTGCCTGGAGGGGGGGACGGTTGAACACTGAAGCTTTCTTT.

V is TRBV30 and J is TRBJ2-3; the match to TRBD2 covers 11 bases. Germline V lookup: CDR1 GTSNPN, CDR2 SVGIG (reference sequence). V trimming: 0 bases; J trimming: 8 bases; junction bases outside the gene matches: 7. CDR3 length: 15 amino acids. CDR3 region: CAWSVLAGDPSTQYF. The CDR3 coding sequence is TGTGCCTGGAGTGTACTAGCGGGGGACCCCTCTACGCAGTATTTT.